The rows below give T cell receptor beta chains drawn from one sample of a study of blood T cell repertoires in COVID-19. Data came from immunoSEQ multiplex PCR; TCRdb stores just in-frame clones and leaves some out. The top ten clones hold roughly 2% of a sample with approximately 150,000 clones, approximately 83% of them seen once. The sample consisted of peripheral blood. These receptor sequences come from a woman of 80 years or more with acute or convalescent COVID-19. CDR3s include the opening cysteine and the closing phenylalanine or tryptophan. A D gene is named only where the DNA matches it firmly. Only some rows state a clone size, as once, few, many or a class for expanded clones.

V gene	clone size	J gene	D gene	CDR3 DNA	CDR3 protein
TRBV11-2	NA	TRBJ1-2	NA	TGTGCCAGCAGCCCATCAACAGGGAACTATGGCTACACCTTC	CASSPSTGNYGYTF
TRBV19	few	TRBJ1-5	NA	TGTGCCAGTAGTATAGGCAGGTCGCCCAATCAGCCCCAGCATTTT	CASSIGRSPNQPQHF
TRBV30	NA	TRBJ2-4	TRBD1	TGTGCCTGGAGTACCGGGACAGCAAAAGTCAACATTCAGTACTTC	CAWSTGTAKVNIQYF
TRBV24-1	NA	TRBJ2-1	TRBD2	TGTGCCACCAGTGATTTGAACCCTAGCGGCGTTTCCAATGAGCAGTTCTTC	CATSDLNPSGVSNEQFF
TRBV3-1/TRBV3-2	NA	TRBJ1-2	NA	TGTGCCAGCAGCCAAGTTGGCGGTGGCTACACCTTC	CASSQVGGGYTF
TRBV5-5	NA	TRBJ1-5	TRBD1	TGTGCCAGCAGCTTGGGGGACAGAAATCAGCCCCAGCATTTT	CASSLGDRNQPQHF
TRBV30	NA	TRBJ1-1	NA	TGTGCCTGGAGCGAGGCCCTCACTGAAGCTTTCTTT	CAWSEALTEAFF
TRBV6-1	NA	TRBJ2-5	TRBD2	TGTGCCAGCAGTGCGGGGACTAGCGGGAGGCAAGAGACCCAGTACTTC	CASSAGTSGRQETQYF
TRBV7-6	NA	TRBJ2-3	TRBD1	TGTGCCAGCAGCCATTGGGACAGGGGGCGGGCAGATACGCAGTATTTT	CASSHWDRGRADTQYF
TRBV27	NA	TRBJ1-5	NA	TGTGCCAGCAGTTCAGGGCAGCCAAACCAGCCCCAGCATTTT	CASSSGQPNQPQHF
TRBV2	few	TRBJ1-1	TRBD1	TGTGCCAGCAGGGACAGGGGGCAGAACACTGAAGCTTTCTTT	CASRDRGQNTEAFF
TRBV27	NA	TRBJ2-7	TRBD1	TGTGCCAGCAGCAGACACAGGGGCTACGAGCAGTACTTC	CASSRHRGYEQYF
TRBV4-3	NA	TRBJ2-1	TRBD2	TGCGCCAGCAGCCAAGGATACTTCCTAGCGGGAGGCAATGAGCAGTTCTTC	CASSQGYFLAGGNEQFF
TRBV5-1	NA	TRBJ1-1	NA	TGCGCCAGCAGCTTGGGACGAGTGAGGAGTGAAGCTTTCTTT	CASSLGRVRSEAFF
TRBV5-1	NA	TRBJ1-2	NA	TGCGCCAGCAGGTCCACCTCGGGGGAAAACTATGGCTACACCTTC	CASRSTSGENYGYTF
TRBV5-6	NA	TRBJ1-2	NA	TGTGCCAGCAGCTCCCTTCGGGGTAACTATGGCTACACCTTC	CASSSLRGNYGYTF
TRBV4-1	once	TRBJ2-7	NA	TGCGCCAGCAGCCAAGAAATCCCGGACACCGAGCAGTACTTC	CASSQEIPDTEQYF
TRBV30	NA	TRBJ1-4	TRBD1	TGTGCCTGGGGGACAGGGACTAATGAAAAACTGTTTTTT	CAWGTGTNEKLFF
TRBV6-6	NA	TRBJ2-7	NA	TGTGCCAGCGGCCCTAGACTCATCAGTAGCTCCTACGAGCAGTACTTC	CASGPRLISSSYEQYF
TRBV3-1/TRBV3-2	NA	TRBJ2-2	NA	TGTGCCAGCAGCCAAGAGTCAGGGGCCGTCACCGGGGAGCTGTTTTTT	CASSQESGAVTGELFF
TRBV2	NA	TRBJ2-7	NA	TGTGCCAGCAGGAGGGGAGGTCGGGAGCAGTACTTC	CASRRGGREQYF
TRBV5-4	NA	TRBJ1-2	TRBD1	TGTGCCAGCAGCTATGGGACAGGGAGCTATGGCTACACCTTC	CASSYGTGSYGYTF
TRBV3-1/TRBV3-2	NA	TRBJ2-1	TRBD2	TGTGCCAGCAGCCGGTTAGCGGGAGGGTCCACTGAGCAGTTCTTC	CASSRLAGGSTEQFF
TRBV7-2	NA	TRBJ2-7	NA	TGTGCCAGCAGCTCAGGGTTTGTCTACGAGCAGTACTTC	CASSSGFVYEQYF
TRBV18	NA	TRBJ1-2	TRBD1	TGTGCCAGCTCACCTGGACAGGGAGGACTGGATGGCTACACCTTC	CASSPGQGGLDGYTF
TRBV5-5	few	TRBJ2-2	TRBD2	TGTGCCAGCAGCCTAGGGAGGGGCCAAACCGGGGAGCTGTTTTTT	CASSLGRGQTGELFF
TRBV24-1	NA	TRBJ1-1	TRBD1	TGTGCCACCAGACAGGGGGACACTGAAGCTTTCTTT	CATRQGDTEAFF
TRBV7-6	few	TRBJ2-5	NA	TGTGCCAGCAGCTTAGGGTGGGGACTTTCCTCGGAGACCCAGTACTTC	CASSLGWGLSSETQYF
TRBV21-1	NA	TRBJ2-2	NA	TGTGCCCCCGAGACGGGGGGCCGCTACACCGGGGAGCTGTTTTTT	CAPETGGRYTGELFF
TRBV29-1	NA	TRBJ2-5	TRBD1	TGCAGCGTTGAAGGGTCTGGACAGGGGGACGGAGAGACCCAGTACTTC	CSVEGSGQGDGETQYF
TRBV9	once	TRBJ2-1	NA	TGTGCCAGCAGCGTAGATGTAGCGCCTCTACCCTACAATGAGCAGTTCTTC	CASSVDVAPLPYNEQFF
TRBV7-3	NA	TRBJ1-6	NA	TGTGCCAGCAGCCAAGGCAAGGGGACACCCCTCCACTTT	CASSQGKGTPLHF
TRBV5-1	NA	TRBJ2-7	TRBD2	TGCGCCAGCAGCCCGAGCGGGGGGTCCTACGAGCAGTACTTC	CASSPSGGSYEQYF
TRBV6-2/TRBV6-3	NA	TRBJ1-5	NA	TGTGCCAGCAGCATCGCCGGTATAATCCAGCCCCAGCATTTT	CASSIAGIIQPQHF
TRBV7-9	NA	TRBJ1-2	TRBD1	TGTGCCAGCAGCTTAGCCGGCCAGGGGGTTCTCTATGGCTACACCTTC	CASSLAGQGVLYGYTF
TRBV29-1	NA	TRBJ2-2	NA	TGCAGCGTTGATGCAGGGCGGAACACCGGGGAGCTGTTTTTT	CSVDAGRNTGELFF
TRBV6-5	NA	TRBJ1-5	NA	TGTGCCAGCAGTCGGGGGGGGGCTATCAATCAGCCCCAGCATTTT	CASSRGGAINQPQHF
TRBV19	NA	TRBJ2-2	TRBD2	TGTGCCAGTAAAGGGGCGGGAGGGCCGTTCACCGGGGAGCTGTTTTTT	CASKGAGGPFTGELFF
TRBV12-3/TRBV12-4	NA	TRBJ1-2	NA	TGTGCCAGCAGCCCCCTTCGGGAGGGCTACACCTTC	CASSPLREGYTF
TRBV30	NA	TRBJ2-7	NA	TGTGCCTGGAGTGTGGAGAGCTACGAGCAGTACTTC	CAWSVESYEQYF
TRBV19	NA	TRBJ1-2	NA	TGTGCCAGTAGTAAACCCCCCGACAGTATTTTCTACACCTTC	CASSKPPDSIFYTF